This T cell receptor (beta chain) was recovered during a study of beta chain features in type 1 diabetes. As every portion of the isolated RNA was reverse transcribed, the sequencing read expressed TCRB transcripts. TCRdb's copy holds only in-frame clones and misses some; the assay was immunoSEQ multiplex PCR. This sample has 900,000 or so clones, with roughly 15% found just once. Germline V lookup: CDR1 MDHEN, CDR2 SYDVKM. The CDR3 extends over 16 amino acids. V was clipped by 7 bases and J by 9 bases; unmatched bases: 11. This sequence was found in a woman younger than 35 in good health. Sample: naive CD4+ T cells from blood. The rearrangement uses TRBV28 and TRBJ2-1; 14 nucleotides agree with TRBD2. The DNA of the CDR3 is TGTGCCAGCATCGTCCCCGGGACTAGCGGGAGCGGTGAGCAGTTCTTC. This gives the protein CASIVPGTSGSGEQFF. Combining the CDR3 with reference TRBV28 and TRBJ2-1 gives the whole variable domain DVKVTQSSRYLVKRTGEKVFLECVQDMDHENMFWYRQDPGLGLRLIYFSYDVKMKEKGDIPEGYSVSREKKERFSLILESASTNQTSMYLCASIVPGTSGSGEQFFGPGTRLTVL.